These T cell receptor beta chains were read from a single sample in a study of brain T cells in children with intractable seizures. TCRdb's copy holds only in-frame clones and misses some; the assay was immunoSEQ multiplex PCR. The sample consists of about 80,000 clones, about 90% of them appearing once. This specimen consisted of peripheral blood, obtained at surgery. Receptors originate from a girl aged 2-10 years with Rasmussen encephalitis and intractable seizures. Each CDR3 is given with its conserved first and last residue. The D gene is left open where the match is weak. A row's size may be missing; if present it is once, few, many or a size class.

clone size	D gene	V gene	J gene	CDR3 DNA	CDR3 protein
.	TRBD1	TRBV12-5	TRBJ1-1	TGTGCTAGTGGTTTGGGGACAGGGAACACTGAAGCTTTCTTT	CASGLGTGNTEAFF
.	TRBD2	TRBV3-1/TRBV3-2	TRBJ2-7	TGTGCCAGCAGCCAAAAAGCGGGGGGTTTCTACGAGCAGTACTTC	CASSQKAGGFYEQYF
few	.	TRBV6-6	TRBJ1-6	TGTGCCAGCAGCCGACGGGTTGGGAGGGGCTATAATTCACCCCTCCACTTT	CASSRRVGRGYNSPLHF
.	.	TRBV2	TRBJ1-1	TGTGCCAGCAGCAACAGGGTCGTCGGCACTGAAGCTTTCTTT	CASSNRVVGTEAFF
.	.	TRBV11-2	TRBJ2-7	TGTGCCAGCAGCTCCCGATACGAGCAGTACTTC	CASSSRYEQYF
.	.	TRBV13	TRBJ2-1	TGTGCCAGCAGCGCGGGACTCCCCCGAGAGAATGAGCAGTTCTTC	CASSAGLPRENEQFF
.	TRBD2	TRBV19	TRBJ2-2	TGTGCCAGTAGTCCTACATCGACTAGCGGGAGTCCTAACACCGGGGAGCTGTTTTTT	CASSPTSTSGSPNTGELFF
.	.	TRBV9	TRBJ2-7	TGTGCCAGCAGCGCAGCGACGGGACTTTTCGGGGAGCAGTACTTC	CASSAATGLFGEQYF
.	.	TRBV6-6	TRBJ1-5	TGTGCCAGCAGTCGATCGGGGCATTCAATCGACGATCAGCCCCAGCATTTT	CASSRSGHSIDDQPQHF
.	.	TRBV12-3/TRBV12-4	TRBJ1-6	TGTGCCAGCAGGGACTTTCTTAATTCACCCCTCCACTTT	CASRDFLNSPLHF
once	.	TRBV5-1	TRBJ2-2	TGCGCCAGCAGCGCATTAGCGGTAGGCACCGGGGAGCTGTTTTTT	CASSALAVGTGELFF
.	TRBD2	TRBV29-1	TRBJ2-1	TGCAGCGTTGAAAAGGCTAGCGGGAGGCCCAGCTCCTACAATGAGCAGTTCTTC	CSVEKASGRPSSYNEQFF
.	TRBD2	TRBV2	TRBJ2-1	TGTGCCAGCAGTGGCCCTAAGCGGGGGGGGCCGGGTGAGCAGTTCTTC	CASSGPKRGGPGEQFF
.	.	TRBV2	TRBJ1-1	TGTGCCAGCAGACTCACTGAAGCTTTCTTT	CASRLTEAFF
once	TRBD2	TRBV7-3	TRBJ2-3	TGTGCCAGCAGCCCAAATAGACTAGCGGGAGGGGGAGATACGCAGTATTTT	CASSPNRLAGGGDTQYF
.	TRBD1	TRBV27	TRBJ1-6	TGTGCCACCTCAAGACCACAGGGGGCCGGGTCACCCCTCCACTTT	CATSRPQGAGSPLHF
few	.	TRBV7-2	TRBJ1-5	TGTGCCAGCAGCTTAACAGGGATTGGTCAGCCCCAGCATTTT	CASSLTGIGQPQHF
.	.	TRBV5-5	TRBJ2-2	TGTGCCAGCAGCGATTGGGGGGTTATCAACACCGGGGAGCTGTTTTTT	CASSDWGVINTGELFF
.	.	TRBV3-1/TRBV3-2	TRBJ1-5	TGTGCCAGCAGCCAAGTCGGGTTGGGGTCTGCGGGCAATCAGCCCCAGCATTTT	CASSQVGLGSAGNQPQHF
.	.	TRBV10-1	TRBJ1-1	TGCGCCAGCAGTGAGTCGGTGGGGAACACTGAAGCTTTCTTT	CASSESVGNTEAFF
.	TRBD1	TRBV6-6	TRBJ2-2	TGTGCCAGCAGCCCGCACCGGGACAGGGGGTTGTGGGAGCTGTTTTTT	CASSPHRDRGLWELFF
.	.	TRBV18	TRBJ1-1	TGTGCCAGCTCACCGGGGAGTCGCGTACCGAACACTGAAGCTTTCTTT	CASSPGSRVPNTEAFF
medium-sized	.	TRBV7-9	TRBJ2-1	TGTGCCAGCACCAATGACAGGTTTCCCTACAATGAGCAGTTCTTC	CASTNDRFPYNEQFF
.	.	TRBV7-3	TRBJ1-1	TGTGCCAGCAGCTTAACGGGAGGGAGGAACACTGAAGCTTTCTTT	CASSLTGGRNTEAFF
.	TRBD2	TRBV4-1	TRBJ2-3	TGCGCCAGCAGCCAGCATCGCTGGCTAGCGGGGCCCACAGATACGCAGTATTTT	CASSQHRWLAGPTDTQYF
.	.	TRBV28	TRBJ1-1	TGTGCCAGCAGTTTACAGGGGCGATTCAACACTGAAGCTTTCTTT	CASSLQGRFNTEAFF
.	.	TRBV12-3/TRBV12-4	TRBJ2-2	TGTGCCAGCAGTTTTACCGGGGAGCTGTTTTTT	CASSFTGELFF
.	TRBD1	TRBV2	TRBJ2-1	TGTGCCAGCACCCGGGACAGGGGTTACAATGAGCAGTTCTTC	CASTRDRGYNEQFF
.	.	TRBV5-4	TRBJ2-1	TGTGCCAGCAGCTTGGACAGTGCCAATGAGCAGTTCTTC	CASSLDSANEQFF
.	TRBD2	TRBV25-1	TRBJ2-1	TGTGCCAGCAGTGACCCTAGCGGGAGGTTAAATGAGCAGTTCTTC	CASSDPSGRLNEQFF
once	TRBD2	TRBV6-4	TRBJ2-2	TGTGCCAGCAGTGTAACTAGCGGGGGGCCGAACACCGGGGAGCTGTTTTTT	CASSVTSGGPNTGELFF
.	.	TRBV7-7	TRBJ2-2	TGTGCCAGCAGCTTCGATGAGGGGGGGCTGGGAACCGGGGAGCTGTTTTTT	CASSFDEGGLGTGELFF
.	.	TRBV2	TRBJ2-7	TGTGCCAGCACCCAAACGCCAGGAGGGGCCTACGAGCAGTACTTC	CASTQTPGGAYEQYF
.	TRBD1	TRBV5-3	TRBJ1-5	TGTGCCAGAACCCGGGACAGGGGCAATCAGCCCCAGCATTTT	CARTRDRGNQPQHF
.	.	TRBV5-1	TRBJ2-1	TGCGCCACCGGACTGGGGTTTATGAATGAGCAGTTCTTC	CATGLGFMNEQFF
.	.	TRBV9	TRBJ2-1	TGTGCCAGCAGCGTAGGGAGGACAGACTACAATGAGCAGTTCTTC	CASSVGRTDYNEQFF
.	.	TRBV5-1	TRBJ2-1	TGCGCCAGCAGCTTGGATCCCAATGAGCAGTTCTTC	CASSLDPNEQFF
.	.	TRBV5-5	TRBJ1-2	TGTGCCAGCCTTGAATCTGTGGGGGCCTATGGCTACACCTTC	CASLESVGAYGYTF
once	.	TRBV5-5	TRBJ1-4	TGTGCCAGCAGCTTGATCGGGGAGGCAACTAATGAAAAACTGTTTTTT	CASSLIGEATNEKLFF
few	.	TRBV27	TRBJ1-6	TGTGCCAGCAGTCGACAGGTGAATTTTTCACCCCTCCACTTT	CASSRQVNFSPLHF
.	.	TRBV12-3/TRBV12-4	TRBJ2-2	TGTGCCAGCAGTCCACAGCTCACCGGGGAGCTGTTTTTT	CASSPQLTGELFF
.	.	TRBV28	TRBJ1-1	TGTGCCACCTTGATGGGCAGTATGAACACTGAAGCTTTCTTT	CATLMGSMNTEAFF
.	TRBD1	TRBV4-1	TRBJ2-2	TGCGCCAGCAGCCGGGGACAGGGGGCCGGGGAGCTGTTTTTT	CASSRGQGAGELFF
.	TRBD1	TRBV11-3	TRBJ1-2	TGTGCCAGCAGCTTAGTTGGTACAGGGGGGATTAACTATGGCTACACCTTC	CASSLVGTGGINYGYTF
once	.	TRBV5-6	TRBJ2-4	TGTGCCAGCAGCGTCCAAGATCGTCTAGCCAAAAACATTCAGTACTTC	CASSVQDRLAKNIQYF
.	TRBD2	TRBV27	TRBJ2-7	TGTGCCAGCAGTTTACGGCGGGAGAGCGCCTACGAGCAGTACTTC	CASSLRRESAYEQYF
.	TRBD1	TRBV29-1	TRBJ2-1	TGCAGCGTTGGGGACAGGGGGTTCAATGAGCAGTTCTTC	CSVGDRGFNEQFF
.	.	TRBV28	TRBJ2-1	TGTGCCAGCAGTCCCCTATACAATGAGCAGTTCTTC	CASSPLYNEQFF
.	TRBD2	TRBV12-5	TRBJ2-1	TGTGCTAGTGGTTTGACTAGCGGACTAATATCAACCTCTAGCTCCTACAATGAGCAGTTCTTC	CASGLTSGLISTSSSYNEQFF
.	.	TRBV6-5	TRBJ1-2	TGTGCCAGCAGTTACCTCGACCGAGACTATGGCTACACCTTC	CASSYLDRDYGYTF
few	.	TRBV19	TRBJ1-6	TGTGCCAGTAGTATAGCCATACAGGGTAATTCACCCCTCCACTTT	CASSIAIQGNSPLHF
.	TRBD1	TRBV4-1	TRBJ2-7	TGCGCCAGCAGCCAAGCACAGGGGTACGAGCAGTACTTC	CASSQAQGYEQYF
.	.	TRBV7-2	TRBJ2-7	TGTGCCAGCAGCTTAGACGTCACGGCCCACTACGAGCAGTACTTC	CASSLDVTAHYEQYF
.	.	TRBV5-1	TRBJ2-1	TGCGCCAGCAGCATCGGGGGTGTATACAATGAGCAGTTCTTC	CASSIGGVYNEQFF
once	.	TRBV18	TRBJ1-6	TGTGCCAGCTCAGTCACGCCTTCCAGCTCCTATAATTCACCCCTCCACTTT	CASSVTPSSSYNSPLHF
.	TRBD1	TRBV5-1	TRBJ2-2	TGCGCCAGCAGCCAAGGACAGGGAGAGACCGGGGAGCTGTTTTTT	CASSQGQGETGELFF
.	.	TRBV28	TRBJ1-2	TGTGCCAGCAGTTTAGACAGGATCTATGGCTACACCTTC	CASSLDRIYGYTF
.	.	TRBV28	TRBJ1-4	TGTGCCAGCAGTCTCCCCACGACAGCTCCTGAGGGTACAACTAATGAAAAACTGTTTTTT	CASSLPTTAPEGTTNEKLFF
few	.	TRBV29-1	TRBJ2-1	TGCAGCGTCCTCCCGGCCACCTACAATGAGCAGTTCTTC	CSVLPATYNEQFF